This T cell receptor beta chain was sequenced in a study of PD-L1 blockade in urothelial cancer (dated by TCRdb to about 2017). A note on the overall study: Therapy was started in the mid-2010s for all patients, and atezolizumab 1,200 mg was administered intravenously every 3 weeks. About nine tenths of the roughly 29 patients were identified as males with urothelial cancer of bladder origin, and a prior smoking history was reported by 18 of 29 patients. Patients had an ECOG performance status of 0 or 1 and had received between 0 and 3 prior chemotherapy regimens. Blood samples were analyzed at 3 weeks after treatment start (second dose) and at 6 weeks after treatment start. Blood samples gave a median of 141,255 T cells and 83,000 or so unique TCRs, with a median clonality of approximately 0.078. Somatic, immune and clinical correlates of response to PD-L1 blockade with atezolizumab in urothelial cancer were the focus of an exploratory multi-omic analysis. Pretreatment tumor samples, along with matched peripheral blood serially collected before and after atezolizumab treatment, were subjected to TCR sequencing. Durable clinical benefit meant progression-free survival longer than 6 months, and TCR features were also tested against progression-free and overall survival. In the same patients who had TCR sequencing, pretreatment tumors also underwent whole exome sequencing and RNA sequencing. About 10 patients reached durable clinical benefit, while some 20 patients did not. Over 28 patients had pretreatment blood TCR-seq, about 25 had at least one posttreatment blood collection, and about 25 had tumor TCR-seq.

Study-wide findings and limitations: Greater expansion of tumor-associated TCR clones in peripheral blood 3 weeks after the start of treatment was observed in patients with durable benefit (n ≈ 24, p = 0.022). Because the sample size was small (n of about 30) and many exploratory analyses were performed, the results are intended to be hypothesis-generating. A pretreatment peripheral blood TCR clonality below the median was linked to improved progression-free and overall survival.

This clone has just a few counts. Its cognate antigen has yet to be identified. Base qualities are missing; no much larger clone stands one base away. Each PCR received spiked-in synthetic TCR analog templates so that absolute template abundance could be estimated from read counts. The immunoSEQ assay used bias-controlled V and J gene primers to amplify TCRbeta CDR3 regions from genomic DNA. Sequencing of rearranged TCRbeta segments was performed at approximately 20X coverage. The published analysis was carried out like this. Sequencing errors were corrected by clustering, and CDR3s were annotated against IMGT so that V, D and J genes could be assigned. Only productive TCRbeta rearrangements were used in downstream analyses, excluding out-of-frame or stop-codon sequences. To compute clonality, Shannon entropy was normalized by the log of the number of unique productive sequences and then subtracted from one. Clones differing between time points or between blood and tumor were identified by Fisher's exact test with Benjamini-Hochberg correction at adjusted p below 0.01. Drawn from immuneACCESS, this table holds only the in-frame rearrangements with V and J called that TCRdb kept. Clones are partly lost; checked studies trace under half to an unresolved V gene and leave the rest unexplained. D and trimming come from the DNA, and the V and J calls and clone size come from that table. The sample data list tens of thousands of clones, and about 89% of these were observed just once. The ten largest account for about 6.8% of the sample.

The time point label here, explained by the study, means: peripheral blood 6 weeks after treatment start. A total of 25 to 30 patients with locally advanced or metastatic urothelial carcinoma, treated at Memorial Sloan Kettering on a trial protocol, made up the cohort. Peripheral blood mononuclear cells were collected pretreatment and during treatment, with between 1 and 8 total time points per patient. The Qiagen DNeasy Blood extraction kit was used to purify genomic DNA from total PBMCs and from tumor samples. PBMCs were collected pretreatment and during treatment, and were isolated and stored as previously described. CDR1 and CDR2, per the germline V gene, are MNHNS and SASEGT. Counted from cysteine to phenylalanine, this CDR3 has 14 amino acids. Only the CDR3 DNA is retained, 42 bases long and in frame from the first base. The trim is 8 bases for V and 3 bases for J, with a gap of 16 bases between the germline ends.

Here the sequenced sample was PBMCs, taken around atezolizumab (anti-PD-L1) treatment. Recombination linked TRBV6-1 to TRBJ1-1, with the D gene too uncertain to name. This TCR was recovered from a man between 70 and 80 years old with urothelial cancer. The nucleotide sequence is TGTGCCAGCCTGTTAAGTGGGAGGGACACTGAAGCTTTCTTT. This gives the protein CASLLSGRDTEAFF.